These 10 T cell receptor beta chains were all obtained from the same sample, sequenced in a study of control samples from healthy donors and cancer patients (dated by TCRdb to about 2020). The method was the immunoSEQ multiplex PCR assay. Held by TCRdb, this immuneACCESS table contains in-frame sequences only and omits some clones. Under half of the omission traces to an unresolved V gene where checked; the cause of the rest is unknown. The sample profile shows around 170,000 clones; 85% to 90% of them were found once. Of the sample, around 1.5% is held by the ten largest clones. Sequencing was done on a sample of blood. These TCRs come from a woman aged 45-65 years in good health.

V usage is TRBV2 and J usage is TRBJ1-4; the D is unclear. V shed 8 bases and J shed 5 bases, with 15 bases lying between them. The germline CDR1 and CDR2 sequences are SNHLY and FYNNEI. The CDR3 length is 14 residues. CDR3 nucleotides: TGTGCCAGCGTTTCGAACGGAGCAAATGAAAAACTGTTTTTT. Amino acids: CASVSNGANEKLFF.

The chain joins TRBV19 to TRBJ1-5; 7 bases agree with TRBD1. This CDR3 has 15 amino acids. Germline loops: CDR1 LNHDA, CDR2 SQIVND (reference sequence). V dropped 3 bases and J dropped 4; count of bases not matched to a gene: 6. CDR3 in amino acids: CASSMGQTGNQPQHF. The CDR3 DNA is TGTGCCAGTAGTATGGGACAGACAGGGAATCAGCCCCAGCATTTT.

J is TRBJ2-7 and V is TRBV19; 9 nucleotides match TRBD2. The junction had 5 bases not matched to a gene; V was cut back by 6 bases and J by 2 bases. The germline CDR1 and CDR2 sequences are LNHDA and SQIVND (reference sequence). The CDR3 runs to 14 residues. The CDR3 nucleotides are TGTGCCAGTAGGGATCTAGCGGGGCCCTACGAGCAGTACTTC. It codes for CASRDLAGPYEQYF.

CDR3 residues: CAWSRRTPEPEAFF. CDR3 DNA: TGTGCCTGGAGTAGGCGGACACCCGAACCTGAAGCTTTCTTT. The J gene is TRBJ1-1, the V gene TRBV30, with D perhaps TRBD1 (5 bases). The V end was cut by 2 bases, the J end by 6 bases, with 16 bases between. The CDR3 has 14 amino acids. CDR1 is GTSNPN, CDR2 SVGIG, per germline (reference sequence). Full variable domain (outside the CDR3, taken from reference TRBV30 and TRBJ1-1): SQTIHQWPATLVQPVGSPLSLECTVEGTSNPNLYWYRQAAGRGLQLLFYSVGIGQISSEVPQNLSASRPQDRQFILSSKKLLLSDSGFYLCAWSRRTPEPEAFFGQGTRLTVV.

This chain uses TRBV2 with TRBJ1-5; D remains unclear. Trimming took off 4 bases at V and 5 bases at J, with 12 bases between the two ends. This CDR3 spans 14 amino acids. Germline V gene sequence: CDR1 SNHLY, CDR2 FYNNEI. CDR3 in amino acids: CASSATSSDQPQHF. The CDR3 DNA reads TGTGCCAGCAGTGCCACATCCAGCGATCAGCCCCAGCATTTT. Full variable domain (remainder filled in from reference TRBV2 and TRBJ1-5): EPEVTQTPSHQVTQMGQEVILRCVPISNHLYFYWYRQILGQKVEFLVSFYNNEISEKSEIFDDQFSVERPDGSNFTLKIRSTKLEDSAMYFCASSATSSDQPQHFGDGTRLSIL.

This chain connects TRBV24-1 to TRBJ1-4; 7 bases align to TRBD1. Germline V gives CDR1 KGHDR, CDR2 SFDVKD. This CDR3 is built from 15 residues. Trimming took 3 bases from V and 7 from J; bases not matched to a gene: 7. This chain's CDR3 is CATSDGTEGREKLFF. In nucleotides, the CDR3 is TGTGCCACCAGTGATGGGACAGAGGGCCGTGAAAAACTGTTTTTT.

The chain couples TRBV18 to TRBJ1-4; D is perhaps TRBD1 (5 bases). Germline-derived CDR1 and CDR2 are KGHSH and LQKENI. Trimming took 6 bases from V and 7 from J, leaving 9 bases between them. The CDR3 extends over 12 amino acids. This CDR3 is CASSPQGEKLFF. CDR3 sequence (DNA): TGTGCCAGCTCGCCCCAGGGTGAAAAACTGTTTTTT.

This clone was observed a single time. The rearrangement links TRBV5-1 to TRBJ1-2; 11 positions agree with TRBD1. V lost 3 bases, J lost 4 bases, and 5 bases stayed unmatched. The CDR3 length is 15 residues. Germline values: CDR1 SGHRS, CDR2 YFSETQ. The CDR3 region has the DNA TGCGCCAGCAGCTCTTCGGACAGGGGGCTCTATGGCTACACCTTC. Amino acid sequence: CASSSSDRGLYGYTF.

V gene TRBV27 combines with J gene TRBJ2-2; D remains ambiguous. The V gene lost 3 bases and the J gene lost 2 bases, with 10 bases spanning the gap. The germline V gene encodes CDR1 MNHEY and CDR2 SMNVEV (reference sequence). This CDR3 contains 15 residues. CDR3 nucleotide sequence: TGTGCCAGCAGTTTCGAAGGGCCAAACACCGGGGAGCTGTTTTTT. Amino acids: CASSFEGPNTGELFF.

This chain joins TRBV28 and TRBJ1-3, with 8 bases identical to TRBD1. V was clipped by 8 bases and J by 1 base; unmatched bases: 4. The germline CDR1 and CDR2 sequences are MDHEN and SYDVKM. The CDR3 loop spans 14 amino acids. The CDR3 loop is CASVGTGSGNTIYF. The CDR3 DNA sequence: TGTGCCAGCGTTGGGACAGGATCTGGAAACACCATATATTTT.